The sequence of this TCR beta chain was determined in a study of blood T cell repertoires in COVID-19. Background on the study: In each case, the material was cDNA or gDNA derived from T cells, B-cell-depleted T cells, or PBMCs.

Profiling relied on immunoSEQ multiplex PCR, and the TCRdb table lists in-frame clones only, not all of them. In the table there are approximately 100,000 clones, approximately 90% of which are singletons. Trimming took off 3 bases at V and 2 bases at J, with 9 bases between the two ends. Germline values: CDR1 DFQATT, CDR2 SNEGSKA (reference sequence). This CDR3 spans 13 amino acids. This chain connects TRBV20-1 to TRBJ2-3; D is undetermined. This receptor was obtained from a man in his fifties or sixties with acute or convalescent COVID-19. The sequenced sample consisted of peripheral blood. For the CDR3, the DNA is TGCAGTGCTAGTCCCCTGGCCACAGATACGCAGTATTTT. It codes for CSASPLATDTQYF.